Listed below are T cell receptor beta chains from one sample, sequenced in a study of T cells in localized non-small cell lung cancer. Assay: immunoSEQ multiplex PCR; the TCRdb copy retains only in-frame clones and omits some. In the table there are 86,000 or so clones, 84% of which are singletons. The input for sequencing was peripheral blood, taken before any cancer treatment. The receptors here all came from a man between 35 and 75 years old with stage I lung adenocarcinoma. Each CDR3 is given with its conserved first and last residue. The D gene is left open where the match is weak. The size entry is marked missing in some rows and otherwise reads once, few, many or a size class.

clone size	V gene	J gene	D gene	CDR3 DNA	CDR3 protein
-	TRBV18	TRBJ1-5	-	TGTGCCAGCTCACCAACCGCAGGTAACACCGTGGCTCAGCCCCAGCATTTT	CASSPTAGNTVAQPQHF
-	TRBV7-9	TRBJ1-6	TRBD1	TGTGCCAGCAGCGCTGGACAGGGGGCGAGTGGGGGGCCCCTCCACTTT	CASSAGQGASGGPLHF
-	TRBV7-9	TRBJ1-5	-	TGTGCCAGCAGCACAGGGTCTCCTCAGCCCCAGCATTTT	CASSTGSPQPQHF
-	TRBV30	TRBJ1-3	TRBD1	TGTGCCTGCTACACAGGGGGGGGAAACACCATATATTTT	CACYTGGGNTIYF
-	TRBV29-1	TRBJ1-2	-	TGCAGCGGGCAGACGGTGAACTATGGCTACACCTTC	CSGQTVNYGYTF
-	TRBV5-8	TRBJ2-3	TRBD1	TGTGCCAGCAGCTCAGGGACAGGGGCTTTAGATACGCAGTATTTT	CASSSGTGALDTQYF
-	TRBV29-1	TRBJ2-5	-	TGCAGCGTTGAAGGTCTTCCGGCACGGGGTCGGGAGACCCAGTACTTC	CSVEGLPARGRETQYF
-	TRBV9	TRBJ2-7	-	TGTGCCAGCAGCGTAGGGGGTTACCACGAGCAGTACTTC	CASSVGGYHEQYF
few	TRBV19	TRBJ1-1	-	TGTGCCAGTAGTAACCTACAGGGTGCTGAAGCTTTCTTT	CASSNLQGAEAFF
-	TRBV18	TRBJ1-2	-	TGTGCCAGCTCACCCCCCGAATATGGCTACACCTTC	CASSPPEYGYTF
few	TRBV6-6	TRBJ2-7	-	TGTGCCAGCAGTTTCGCCAGGGCTGGCTACGAGCAGTACTTC	CASSFARAGYEQYF
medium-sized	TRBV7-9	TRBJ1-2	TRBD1	TGTGCCAGCAGCGAGGGACAGGGCGATTATGGCTACACCTTC	CASSEGQGDYGYTF
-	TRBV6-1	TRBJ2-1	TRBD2	TGTGCCAGCGAATTGGGACTAGCGGGAGTCGGGGAGCAGTTCTTC	CASELGLAGVGEQFF
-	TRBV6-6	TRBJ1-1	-	TGTGCCAGCAGAACCCCGACAGAGACTGAAGCTTTCTTT	CASRTPTETEAFF
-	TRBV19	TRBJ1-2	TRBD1	TGTGCCAGTAGTATTAGCAGGGACAGGGGAAGCGGCTACACCTTC	CASSISRDRGSGYTF
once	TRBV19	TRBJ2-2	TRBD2	TGTGCCAGTAGTACCCCCAATTGGCTAGCGGGTGCGTCCCGGGGTAACACCGGGGAGCTGTTTTTT	CASSTPNWLAGASRGNTGELFF
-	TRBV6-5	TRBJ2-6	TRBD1	TGTGCCAGCAGTACAGGGGGGTCTGGGGCCAACGTCCTGACTTTC	CASSTGGSGANVLTF
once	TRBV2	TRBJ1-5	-	TGTGCCAGCAGTGTTCAGGGGTCCGTCCAGCCCCAGCATTTT	CASSVQGSVQPQHF
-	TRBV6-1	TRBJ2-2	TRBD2	TGTGCCAGCCTAGGGAGGGAAACCGGGGAGCTGTTTTTT	CASLGRETGELFF
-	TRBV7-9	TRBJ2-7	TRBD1	TGTGCCAGCAGCTTACCGTTCGGGACAGGGAATCCCTACGAGCAGTACTTC	CASSLPFGTGNPYEQYF
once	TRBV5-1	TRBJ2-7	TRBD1	TGCGCCAGCAGCTTGGGGCTGGGACAGGGGTACGAGCAGTACTTC	CASSLGLGQGYEQYF
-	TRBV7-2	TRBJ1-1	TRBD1	TGTGCCAGCAGCCTCCCTCCGGGACAGGGCGACACTGAAGCTTTCTTT	CASSLPPGQGDTEAFF
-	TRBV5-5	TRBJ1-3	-	TGTGCCAGCAGCTTGATGGTTCTTACTGGAAACACCATATATTTT	CASSLMVLTGNTIYF
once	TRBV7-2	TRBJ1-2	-	TGTGCCAGCGGGTTCCCGGGCCCTAACTATGGCTACACCTTC	CASGFPGPNYGYTF
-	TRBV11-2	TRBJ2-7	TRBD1	TGTGCCAGCAGCGCCGGACAGGGACGCTACGAGCAGTACTTC	CASSAGQGRYEQYF